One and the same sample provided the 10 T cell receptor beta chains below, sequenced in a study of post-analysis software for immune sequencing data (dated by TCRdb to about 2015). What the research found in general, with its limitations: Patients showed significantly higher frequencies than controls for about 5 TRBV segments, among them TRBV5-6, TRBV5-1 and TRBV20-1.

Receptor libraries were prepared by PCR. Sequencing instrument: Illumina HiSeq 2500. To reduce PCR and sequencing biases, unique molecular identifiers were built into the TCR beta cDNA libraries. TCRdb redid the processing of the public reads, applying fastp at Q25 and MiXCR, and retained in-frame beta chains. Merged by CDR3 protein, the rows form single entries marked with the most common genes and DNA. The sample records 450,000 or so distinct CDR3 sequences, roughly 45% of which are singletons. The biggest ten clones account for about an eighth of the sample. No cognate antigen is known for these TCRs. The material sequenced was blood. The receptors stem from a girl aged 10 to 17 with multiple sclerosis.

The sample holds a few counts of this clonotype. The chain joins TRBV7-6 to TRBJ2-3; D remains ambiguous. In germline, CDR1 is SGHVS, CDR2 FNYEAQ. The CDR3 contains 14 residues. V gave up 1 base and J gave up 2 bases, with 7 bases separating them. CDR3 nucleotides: TGTGCCAGCAGCTTAGAAGCTATCACAGATACGCAGTATTTT. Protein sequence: CASSLEAITDTQYF. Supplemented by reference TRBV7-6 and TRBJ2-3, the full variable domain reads GAGVSQSPRYKVTKRGQDVALRCDPISGHVSLYWYRQALGQGPEFLTYFNYEAQQDKSGLPNDRFSAERPEGSISTLTIQRTEQRDSAMYRCASSLEAITDTQYFGPGTRLTVL.

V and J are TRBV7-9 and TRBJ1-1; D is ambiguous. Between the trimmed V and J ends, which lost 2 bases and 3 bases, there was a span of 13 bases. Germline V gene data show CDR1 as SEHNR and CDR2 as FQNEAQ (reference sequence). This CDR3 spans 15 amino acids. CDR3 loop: CASSLRDRYDTEAFF. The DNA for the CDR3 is TGTGCCAGCAGCTTAAGAGACCGTTATGACACTGAAGCTTTCTTT.

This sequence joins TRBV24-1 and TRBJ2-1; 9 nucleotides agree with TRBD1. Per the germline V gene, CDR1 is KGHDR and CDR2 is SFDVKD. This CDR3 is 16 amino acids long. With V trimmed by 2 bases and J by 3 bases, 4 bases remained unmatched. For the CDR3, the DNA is TGTGCCACCAGTGATTCCGGGACAGGGATCTACAATGAGCAGTTCTTC. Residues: CATSDSGTGIYNEQFF.

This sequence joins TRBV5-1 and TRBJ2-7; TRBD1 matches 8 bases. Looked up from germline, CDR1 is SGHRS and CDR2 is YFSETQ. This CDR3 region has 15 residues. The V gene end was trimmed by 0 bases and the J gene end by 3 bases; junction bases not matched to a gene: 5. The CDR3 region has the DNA TGCGCCAGCAGCTTGGACAGGGGGATCGGCTACGAGCAGTACTTC. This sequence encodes CASSLDRGIGYEQYF.

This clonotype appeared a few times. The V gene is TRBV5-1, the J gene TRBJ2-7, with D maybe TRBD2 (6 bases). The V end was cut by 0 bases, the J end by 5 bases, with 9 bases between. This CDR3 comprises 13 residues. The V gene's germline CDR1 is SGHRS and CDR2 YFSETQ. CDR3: CASSLDGRDEQYF. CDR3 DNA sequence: TGCGCCAGCAGCTTGGACGGGAGAGACGAGCAGTACTTC.

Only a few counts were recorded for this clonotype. The CDR3 DNA sequence: TGTGCCAGCAGCGTGGGGACACGTGGTTACAATGAGCAGTTCTTC. Translation gives CASSVGTRGYNEQFF. V gene TRBV9 combines with J gene TRBJ2-1; possibly TRBD1 for D (6 bases). CDR1 and CDR2 from the germline V gene are SGDLS and YYNGEE. V lost 2 bases, J lost 4 bases, and 13 bases lay in between. The CDR3 spans 15 residues. The complete variable domain, with remaining parts taken from reference TRBV9 and TRBJ2-1, reads DSGVTQTPKHLITATGQRVTLRCSPRSGDLSVYWYQQSLDQGLQFLIQYYNGEERAKGNILERFSAQQFPDLHSELNLSSLELGDSALYFCASSVGTRGYNEQFFGPGTRLTVL.

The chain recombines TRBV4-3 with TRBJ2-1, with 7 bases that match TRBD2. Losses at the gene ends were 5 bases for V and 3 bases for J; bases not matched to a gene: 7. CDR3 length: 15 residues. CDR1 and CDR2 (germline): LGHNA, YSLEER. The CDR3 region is CASSAGVGGYNEQFF. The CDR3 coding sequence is TGCGCCAGCAGCGCGGGAGTGGGAGGCTACAATGAGCAGTTCTTC.

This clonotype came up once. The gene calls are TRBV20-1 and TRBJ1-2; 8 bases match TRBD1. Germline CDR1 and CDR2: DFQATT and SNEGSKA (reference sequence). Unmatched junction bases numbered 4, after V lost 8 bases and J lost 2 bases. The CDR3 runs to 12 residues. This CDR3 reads CSWRTGNYGYTF. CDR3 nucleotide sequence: TGCAGTTGGAGGACAGGGAACTATGGCTACACCTTC.

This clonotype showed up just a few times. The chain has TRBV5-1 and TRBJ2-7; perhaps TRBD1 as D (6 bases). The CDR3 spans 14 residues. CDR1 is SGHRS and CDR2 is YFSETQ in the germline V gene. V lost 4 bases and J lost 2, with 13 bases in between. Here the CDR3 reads CASSNAGQPYEQYF. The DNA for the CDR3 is TGCGCCAGCAGCAATGCAGGACAGCCCTACGAGCAGTACTTC.

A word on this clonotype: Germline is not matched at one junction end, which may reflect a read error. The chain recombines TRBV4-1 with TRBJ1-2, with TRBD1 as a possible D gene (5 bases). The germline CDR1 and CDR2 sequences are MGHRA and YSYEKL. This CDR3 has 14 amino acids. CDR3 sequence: CVSSQSEGNYGYTF. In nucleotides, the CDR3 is TGCGTCAGCAGCCAAAGTGAGGGGAACTATGGCTACACCTTC.